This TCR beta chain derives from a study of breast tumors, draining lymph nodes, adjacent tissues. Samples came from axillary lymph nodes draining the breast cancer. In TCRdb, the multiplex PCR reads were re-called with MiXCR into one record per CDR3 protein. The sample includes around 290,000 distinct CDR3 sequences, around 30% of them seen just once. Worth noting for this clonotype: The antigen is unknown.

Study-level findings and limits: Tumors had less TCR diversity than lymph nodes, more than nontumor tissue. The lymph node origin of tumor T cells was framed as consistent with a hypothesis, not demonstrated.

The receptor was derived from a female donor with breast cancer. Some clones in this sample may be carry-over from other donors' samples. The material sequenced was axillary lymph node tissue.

CDR3 in amino acids: CSAMAGQGYNSPLHF. For the CDR3, the DNA is TGCAGTGCTATGGCGGGACAGGGGTATAATTCACCCCTCCACTTT. V is TRBV20-1 and J is TRBJ1-6, with 10 bases aligning to TRBD1. The CDR3 is made up of 15 amino acids. The V gene's germline CDR1 is DFQATT and CDR2 SNEGSKA (reference sequence). V shed 4 bases, J shed 4 bases, and the junction held 4 bases outside the gene matches.